This T cell receptor (beta chain) appears in the sequencing data of a study of vaccination and CD4 T cells after COVID-19. Study-wide context: The convalescents included six males and four females, and among them two were Hispanic while seven were Caucasian.

This sample's treatment: roughly ten-day PBMC culture with coronavirus spike peptide pools or control peptides (ViraFEST assay). Unexposed donor CD4+ T cells predated the COVID-19 pandemic, collected 2011-2018. V gave up 4 bases and J gave up 4 bases, with 20 bases separating them. The CDR3 length is 18 residues. Germline CDR1 SGHTA, CDR2 FQGNSA. This clonotype was observed a handful of times. Its antigen is unidentified. The Oncomine TCR Beta short-read assay was what sequenced the DNA obtained from cultured CD4+ T cells. In TCRdb, the PCR reads were re-called with MiXCR into one record per CDR3 protein. The sample shows about 8,300 distinct CDR3 sequences, 50% of them seen only once.

The material sequenced was CD4+ T cells from blood, cultured in vitro. This chain joins TRBV7-2 and TRBJ2-6; D is possibly TRBD1 (6 bases). The receptor's source is a human donor in good health. CDR3 DNA sequence: TGTGCCAGCAGCTCGCCGTGGGGGCCCTCGGCGGGGGCCAACGTCCTGACTTTC. Translating gives CASSSPWGPSAGANVLTF.